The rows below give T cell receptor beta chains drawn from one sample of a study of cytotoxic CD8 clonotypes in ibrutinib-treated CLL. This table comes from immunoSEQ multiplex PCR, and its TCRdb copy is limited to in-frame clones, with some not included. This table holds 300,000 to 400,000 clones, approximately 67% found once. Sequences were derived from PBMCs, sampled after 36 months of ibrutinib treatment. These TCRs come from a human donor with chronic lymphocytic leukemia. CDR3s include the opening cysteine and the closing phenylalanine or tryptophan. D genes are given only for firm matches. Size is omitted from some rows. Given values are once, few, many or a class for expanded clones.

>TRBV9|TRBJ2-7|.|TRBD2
CASSVYSGSGYEQYF
TGTGCCAGCAGCGTCTATAGCGGGAGTGGGTACGAGCAGTACTTC
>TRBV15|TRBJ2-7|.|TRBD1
CAVRRDRGDEQYF
TGTGCCGTTCGCCGGGACAGGGGCGACGAGCAGTACTTC
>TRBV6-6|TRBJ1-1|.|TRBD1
CASSYTTGRTEAFF
TGTGCCAGCAGTTACACGACAGGGCGAACTGAAGCTTTCTTT
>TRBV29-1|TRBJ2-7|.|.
CSVQGGGPSYEQYF
TGCAGCGTTCAGGGAGGAGGGCCTTCCTACGAGCAGTACTTC
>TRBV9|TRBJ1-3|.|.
CASSVGQLGNTIYF
TGTGCCAGCAGCGTAGGTCAGCTTGGAAACACCATATATTTT
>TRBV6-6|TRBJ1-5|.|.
CASTLGGGGPDQPQHF
TGTGCCAGCACTCTGGGCGGGGGAGGCCCCGATCAGCCCCAGCATTTT
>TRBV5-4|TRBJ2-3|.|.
CASSHPRVDTQYF
TGTGCCAGCAGCCACCCTCGGGTGGATACGCAGTATTTT
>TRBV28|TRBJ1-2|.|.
CASSLLRTAYGYTF
TGTGCCAGCAGTTTATTACGGACGGCCTATGGCTACACCTTC
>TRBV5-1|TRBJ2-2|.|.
CASSPRGTGELFF
TGCGCCAGCAGCCCGAGGGGCACCGGGGAGCTGTTTTTT
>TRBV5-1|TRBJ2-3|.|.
CASSLEPSQTDTQYF
TGCGCCAGCAGCTTGGAGCCTAGTCAAACAGATACGCAGTATTTT
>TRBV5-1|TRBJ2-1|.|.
CASSLGQPNEQFF
TGCGCCAGCAGCTTGGGACAGCCCAATGAGCAGTTCTTC
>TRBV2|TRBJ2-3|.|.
CASRGHPTPDTQYF
TGTGCCAGCAGGGGCCACCCGACGCCAGATACGCAGTATTTT
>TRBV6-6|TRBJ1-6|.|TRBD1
CASSKVRDRDSPLHF
TGTGCCAGCAGTAAGGTCCGGGACAGGGATTCACCCCTCCACTTT
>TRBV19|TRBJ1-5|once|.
CASSIRGWDQPQHF
TGTGCCAGTAGTATAAGGGGCTGGGATCAGCCCCAGCATTTT
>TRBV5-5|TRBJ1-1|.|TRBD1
CASSQTGTGTEAFF
TGTGCCAGCAGCCAGACAGGGACGGGCACTGAAGCTTTCTTT
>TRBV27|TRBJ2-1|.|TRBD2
CASSPLAGGEQFF
TGTGCCAGCAGCCCACTAGCGGGAGGCGAGCAGTTCTTC
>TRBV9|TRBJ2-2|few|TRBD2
CASSPAGGTGELFF
TGTGCCAGCAGCCCAGCGGGGGGTACCGGGGAGCTGTTTTTT
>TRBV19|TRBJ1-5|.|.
CASSIARFSNQPQHF
TGTGCCAGTAGTATAGCGAGGTTCTCCAATCAGCCCCAGCATTTT
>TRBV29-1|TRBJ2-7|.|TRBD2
CSARGEGLSSYEQYF
TGCAGCGCCCGAGGGGAGGGCTTGAGCTCCTACGAGCAGTACTTC
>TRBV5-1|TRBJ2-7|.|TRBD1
CASSPSSTGGAYEQYF
TGCGCCAGCAGCCCCTCCTCCACAGGGGGCGCGTACGAGCAGTACTTC
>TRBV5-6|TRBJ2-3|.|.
CASSPLGGAGTDTQYF
TGTGCCAGCAGCCCCCTCGGCGGGGCGGGAACAGATACGCAGTATTTT
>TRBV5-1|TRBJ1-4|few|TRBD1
CASSWDRSNEKLFF
TGCGCCAGCAGCTGGGACAGGTCTAATGAAAAACTGTTTTTT
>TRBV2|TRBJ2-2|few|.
CASSEGAETGELFF
TGTGCCAGCAGTGAGGGGGCCGAGACCGGGGAGCTGTTTTTT
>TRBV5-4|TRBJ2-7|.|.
CASSLGTGMFYEQYF
TGTGCCAGCAGCTTGGGCACAGGGATGTTCTACGAGCAGTACTTC
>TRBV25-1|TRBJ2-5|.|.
CASSDSWETQYF
TGTGCCAGCAGTGATTCTTGGGAGACCCAGTACTTC
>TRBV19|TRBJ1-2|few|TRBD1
CASSIGLRTGQDGYTF
TGTGCCAGTAGTATCGGGCTCAGGACAGGGCAAGATGGCTACACCTTC